The rows below give T cell receptor beta chains drawn from one sample of a study of graft-versus-host responses after intestinal transplantation. These receptors have no known antigen. Sequencing used immunoSEQ multiplex PCR; TCRdb keeps in-frame clones, though not all of them. The sample shows approximately 70,000 clones, 80% to 90% of them seen only once. This sample comprised unstimulated CD8+ T cells sorted from spleen or lymph node cells, obtained before intestinal transplant. These receptors were collected from a human donor who received an intestinal transplant. CDR3s include the opening cysteine and the closing phenylalanine or tryptophan. D genes are given only for firm matches. Clone sizes are given selectively: once, few, many, or a class where the clone is expanded.

size: once; D: .; J: TRBJ1-2; V: TRBV6-6; CDR3: CASSYLQGPDYGYTF; DNA: TGTGCCAGCAGTTACTTACAGGGCCCCGACTATGGCTACACCTTC
size: .; D: .; J: TRBJ2-3; V: TRBV30; CDR3: CAWRLQGIEVVEDTQYF; DNA: TGTGCCTGGAGGTTGCAGGGAATAGAGGTGGTGGAAGATACGCAGTATTTT
size: .; D: .; J: TRBJ2-2; V: TRBV6-1; CDR3: CASSGPGETHTGELFF; DNA: TGTGCCAGCAGTGGACCGGGAGAAACCCACACCGGGGAGCTGTTTTTT
size: .; D: .; J: TRBJ1-1; V: TRBV19; CDR3: CASREGWGTEAFF; DNA: TGTGCCAGTAGGGAGGGTTGGGGCACTGAAGCTTTCTTT
size: .; D: .; J: TRBJ1-3; V: TRBV7-9; CDR3: CASSLVLGVNTIYF; DNA: TGTGCCAGCAGCTTAGTTCTAGGGGTAAACACCATATATTTT
size: once; D: TRBD2; J: TRBJ2-7; V: TRBV10-2; CDR3: CASRKGYRTRSAGYEQYF; DNA: TGCGCCAGCAGAAAGGGGTACAGGACTAGATCCGCCGGTTACGAGCAGTACTTC
size: .; D: .; J: TRBJ2-7; V: TRBV27; CDR3: CASSPLTLGHQRGYEQYF; DNA: TGTGCCAGCAGTCCGTTAACCCTGGGACACCAAAGAGGTTACGAGCAGTACTTC
size: .; D: .; J: TRBJ2-7; V: TRBV28; CDR3: CASSPIWGESSYEQYF; DNA: TGTGCCAGCAGCCCCATCTGGGGGGAAAGCTCCTACGAGCAGTACTTC
size: .; D: .; J: TRBJ1-5; V: TRBV6-4; CDR3: CASSVPFGHQPQHF; DNA: TGTGCCAGCAGTGTACCATTTGGCCATCAGCCCCAGCATTTT
size: .; D: TRBD2; J: TRBJ2-1; V: TRBV5-4; CDR3: CASSLGLADNEQFF; DNA: TGTGCCAGCAGCTTGGGGCTAGCGGACAATGAGCAGTTCTTC
size: .; D: TRBD2; J: TRBJ2-7; V: TRBV5-5; CDR3: CASSFGPGLADFSYEQYF; DNA: TGTGCCAGCAGCTTTGGCCCGGGACTAGCGGACTTCTCCTACGAGCAGTACTTC
size: .; D: .; J: TRBJ2-5; V: TRBV9; CDR3: CASSSGGGGTQYF; DNA: TGTGCCAGCAGCTCTGGGGGAGGAGGAACCCAGTACTTC
size: .; D: TRBD2; J: TRBJ2-2; V: TRBV10-3; CDR3: CAISEPSGRRGDGELFF; DNA: TGTGCCATCAGTGAGCCCAGCGGGAGGCGGGGGGACGGGGAGCTGTTTTTT
size: few; D: .; J: TRBJ1-2; V: TRBV6-6; CDR3: CAARISYGYTF; DNA: TGTGCCGCCAGGATTTCCTATGGCTACACCTTC
size: .; D: .; J: TRBJ2-7; V: TRBV28; CDR3: CASASSYEQYF; DNA: TGTGCCAGCGCGAGCTCCTACGAGCAGTACTTC
size: .; D: TRBD2; J: TRBJ2-3; V: TRBV2; CDR3: CATGGGVADTQYF; DNA: TGTGCCACGGGAGGGGGGGTCGCAGATACGCAGTATTTT
size: .; D: .; J: TRBJ2-7; V: TRBV5-4; CDR3: CASSSRETFDYEQYF; DNA: TGTGCCAGCAGCTCCAGGGAAACCTTCGACTACGAGCAGTACTTC
size: .; D: .; J: TRBJ2-7; V: TRBV2; CDR3: CASTSRGYYEQYF; DNA: TGTGCCAGCACCTCCCGGGGATACTACGAGCAGTACTTC
size: .; D: .; J: TRBJ1-5; V: TRBV28; CDR3: CASSLRRGPGDQPQHF; DNA: TGTGCCAGCAGTTTAAGGCGAGGGCCCGGAGATCAGCCCCAGCATTTT
size: .; D: .; J: TRBJ2-2; V: TRBV5-4; CDR3: CASLVRENTGELFF; DNA: TGTGCCAGCCTCGTCCGCGAGAACACCGGGGAGCTGTTTTTT
size: .; D: TRBD1; J: TRBJ1-3; V: TRBV6-6; CDR3: CASSYSYYRGQDTIYF; DNA: TGTGCCAGCAGTTACTCCTATTACAGGGGGCAGGACACCATATATTTT
size: .; D: .; J: TRBJ2-7; V: TRBV11-1; CDR3: CASSLERAGAYEQYF; DNA: TGTGCCAGCAGCTTAGAGCGCGCCGGAGCCTACGAGCAGTACTTC
size: .; D: .; J: TRBJ2-2; V: TRBV2; CDR3: CASSYNPPRAFPGDGGTGELFF; DNA: TGTGCCAGCAGTTATAACCCCCCGCGGGCTTTCCCAGGGGACGGTGGCACCGGGGAGCTGTTTTTT
size: many; D: .; J: TRBJ2-1; V: TRBV19; CDR3: CASSIPSGLSPNEQFF; DNA: TGTGCCAGTAGTATACCCTCCGGACTATCTCCCAATGAGCAGTTCTTC
size: .; D: .; J: TRBJ2-3; V: TRBV13; CDR3: CASSLLGGGENTQYF; DNA: TGTGCCAGCAGCTTACTAGGGGGTGGCGAAAATACGCAGTATTTT
size: .; D: .; J: TRBJ2-7; V: TRBV7-8; CDR3: CASTHFRDSNVEQYF; DNA: TGTGCCAGCACCCATTTCCGGGACTCCAACGTCGAGCAGTACTTC
size: .; D: TRBD1; J: TRBJ1-6; V: TRBV28; CDR3: CASSIRTGGYNSPLHF; DNA: TGTGCCAGCAGTATTAGGACAGGGGGCTATAATTCACCCCTCCACTTT
size: .; D: TRBD1; J: TRBJ1-1; V: TRBV28; CDR3: CASSLWDRPTEAFF; DNA: TGTGCCAGCAGTTTATGGGACAGGCCCACTGAAGCTTTCTTT
size: .; D: .; J: TRBJ1-1; V: TRBV30; CDR3: CAWREGSTEAFF; DNA: TGTGCCTGGAGAGAGGGTTCCACTGAAGCTTTCTTT
size: .; D: TRBD1; J: TRBJ1-1; V: TRBV19; CDR3: CASSIEALRQGDTEAFF; DNA: TGTGCCAGTAGTATAGAGGCCCTCCGACAGGGAGACACTGAAGCTTTCTTT
size: few; D: TRBD1; J: TRBJ1-2; V: TRBV29-1; CDR3: CSAESGQVTYGYTF; DNA: TGCAGCGCAGAATCGGGACAGGTGACCTATGGCTACACCTTC
size: .; D: TRBD2; J: TRBJ2-7; V: TRBV2; CDR3: CASRWTSDSYEQYF; DNA: TGTGCCAGCAGATGGACTAGCGACTCCTACGAGCAGTACTTC
size: .; D: TRBD1; J: TRBJ2-7; V: TRBV27; CDR3: CASSLRGTGVYEQYF; DNA: TGTGCCAGCAGTTTACGGGGGACAGGGGTCTACGAGCAGTACTTC
size: .; D: .; J: TRBJ1-5; V: TRBV10-3; CDR3: CAISESGTVNQPQHF; DNA: TGTGCCATCAGTGAGTCGGGGACTGTTAATCAGCCCCAGCATTTT
size: .; D: .; J: TRBJ2-1; V: TRBV6-5; CDR3: CASSYRGSEQFF; DNA: TGTGCCAGCAGTTACAGGGGCAGTGAGCAGTTCTTC
size: .; D: TRBD1; J: TRBJ2-2; V: TRBV27; CDR3: CASSADRGNGELFF; DNA: TGTGCCAGCAGTGCTGACAGGGGAAACGGGGAGCTGTTTTTT
size: .; D: TRBD1; J: TRBJ2-5; V: TRBV10-3; CDR3: CATVPGQGAETQYF; DNA: TGTGCCACCGTTCCGGGACAGGGGGCAGAGACCCAGTACTTC
size: once; D: TRBD1; J: TRBJ2-1; V: TRBV6-6; CDR3: CASINPRDRMANEQFF; DNA: TGTGCCAGCATTAATCCTCGGGACAGGATGGCTAATGAGCAGTTCTTC
size: once; D: .; J: TRBJ1-1; V: TRBV27; CDR3: CASSLSRGGTEAFF; DNA: TGTGCCAGCAGTTTATCGCGGGGTGGCACTGAAGCTTTCTTT
size: .; D: .; J: TRBJ1-2; V: TRBV6-1; CDR3: CASSEVGVGDTTF; DNA: TGTGCCAGCAGTGAAGTCGGGGTCGGGGATACCACCTTC
size: .; D: TRBD1; J: TRBJ2-5; V: TRBV23-1; CDR3: CASQGPGQRKETQYF; DNA: TGCGCCAGTCAAGGCCCGGGACAGAGGAAAGAGACCCAGTACTTC
size: .; D: .; J: TRBJ2-2; V: TRBV27; CDR3: CASSLSWQGINTGELFF; DNA: TGTGCCAGCAGTTTATCGTGGCAGGGGATCAACACCGGGGAGCTGTTTTTT
size: .; D: .; J: TRBJ2-1; V: TRBV7-9; CDR3: CASSSPRNRRGPSNEQFF; DNA: TGTGCCAGCAGCTCCCCTCGCAACAGGCGGGGTCCCTCCAATGAGCAGTTCTTC
size: .; D: TRBD1; J: TRBJ1-1; V: TRBV5-1; CDR3: CASSLGEGGAFSTEAFF; DNA: TGCGCCAGCAGCTTGGGTGAAGGGGGCGCATTTAGCACTGAAGCTTTCTTT
size: .; D: .; J: TRBJ1-2; V: TRBV15; CDR3: CATSSPGGNYGYTF; DNA: TGTGCCACCAGCTCCCCTGGGGGGAACTATGGCTACACCTTC
size: .; D: .; J: TRBJ2-2; V: TRBV7-3; CDR3: CASSPTGPTGELFF; DNA: TGTGCCAGCAGTCCAACAGGCCCCACCGGGGAGCTGTTTTTT
size: .; D: .; J: TRBJ1-2; V: TRBV7-2; CDR3: CASSFSTAGRDYGYTF; DNA: TGTGCCAGCAGCTTTAGTACGGCAGGGCGAGACTATGGCTACACCTTC
size: .; D: TRBD1; J: TRBJ2-5; V: TRBV6-1; CDR3: CASSEWVDRGPQETQYF; DNA: TGTGCCAGCAGCGAATGGGTGGACAGGGGCCCCCAAGAGACCCAGTACTTC
size: .; D: TRBD2; J: TRBJ2-7; V: TRBV5-5; CDR3: CASSSESGSPVYEQYF; DNA: TGTGCCAGCAGCTCCGAGAGCGGGAGTCCTGTGTACGAGCAGTACTTC
size: once; D: .; J: TRBJ1-5; V: TRBV28; CDR3: CASRGGSDQPQHF; DNA: TGTGCCAGCAGGGGGGGATCGGATCAGCCCCAGCATTTT
size: .; D: .; J: TRBJ1-1; V: TRBV7-9; CDR3: CASSSGHSVFEAFF; DNA: TGTGCCAGCAGCTCGGGACACTCAGTCTTTGAAGCTTTCTTT
size: once; D: .; J: TRBJ1-4; V: TRBV7-6; CDR3: CASSPTGNEKLFF; DNA: TGTGCCAGCAGCCCCACCGGGAATGAAAAACTGTTTTTT
size: .; D: .; J: TRBJ1-1; V: TRBV5-4; CDR3: CASSFGPGMNTEAFF; DNA: TGTGCCAGCAGCTTCGGTCCGGGGATGAACACTGAAGCTTTCTTT
size: .; D: .; J: TRBJ1-6; V: TRBV28; CDR3: CASSGPERRYNSPLHF; DNA: TGTGCCAGCAGTGGCCCCGAGAGGCGATATAATTCACCCCTCCACTTT
size: .; D: .; J: TRBJ2-7; V: TRBV6-5; CDR3: CASSYSPAVGYEQYF; DNA: TGTGCCAGCAGTTACTCGCCCGCGGTTGGGTACGAGCAGTACTTC